The TCR beta chain described here comes from a study of blood T cell repertoires in COVID-19. Study-wide context: Sources were T cells, B-cell-depleted T cells, or PBMCs; the material itself was cDNA or gDNA.

The trim removed 3 bases at V and 3 bases at J, leaving 7 bases unmatched. This CDR3 is 16 amino acids long. CDR1 and CDR2 (germline): KGHSH, LQKENI. As originally analysed: Amplification of reference gene primers provided the estimated nucleated cell counts. Only in-frame clones appear in the TCRdb table, and some are missing; sequencing was by immunoSEQ multiplex PCR. The V and J calls and clone size are taken from that table; D and trimming were inferred from the DNA. The sample contains roughly 280,000 clones, about 89% of which appear only once. This chain connects TRBV18 to TRBJ2-3; 9 bases line up with TRBD2. The sequencing input was peripheral blood. The clonotype was recovered from a man aged 50-60 years with acute or convalescent COVID-19. For the CDR3, the DNA is TGTGCCAGCTCACCCTACGCGGGGGGGGGAACAGATACGCAGTATTTT. This sequence encodes CASSPYAGGGTDTQYF.